In its sample, the clone carrying this T cell receptor beta chain was seen many times. Its antigen remains unknown. This entry belongs to a study of identical twins. Via MiXCR, TCRdb re-called the 5' RACE reads, giving one row per CDR3 protein. The table has approximately 210,000 distinct CDR3 sequences, less than 10% seen once; the top ten hold about 5%. Study-wide findings and caveats: Models predicted too little out-of-frame TCR alpha sharing in monozygotic twins. Whereas memory repertoires showed no such difference, abundant cord blood beta clonotypes carried fewer insertions. There is a chance that invariant MAIT and iNKT cells partially muddied zero-insertion analyses.

This sequence originates from a woman aged 18-29 years in good health. The sequenced sample consisted of memory (CD45RO+) T cells sorted from blood.

As DNA, the CDR3 is TGTGCCAGCAGCCGCGGACAGTCGAACACTGAAGCTTTCTTT. Encoded protein: CASSRGQSNTEAFF. The rearrangement links TRBV7-2 to TRBJ1-1, with TRBD1 as a possible D gene (6 bases). CDR1 is SGHTA, CDR2 FQGNSA, per germline. The CDR3 runs 14 residues. Trimming left V 5 bases short and J 1 base short, with 11 bases between.